This T cell receptor (beta chain) stems from a study of shared clonotypes between healthy human individuals. Study-wide findings and caveats: Since donors were few, the genetic and exposure-history diversity represented was limited.

This clone turned up a few times. What it binds is unknown. This CDR3 is 14 amino acids long. Trimming removed 3 bases from V and 2 bases from J, with 10 bases in between. Germline V gives CDR1 LNHDA, CDR2 SQIVND (reference sequence). Only in-frame clones appear in the TCRdb table, and some are missing; sequencing was by immunoSEQ multiplex PCR. The sample yields more than 400,000 clones, over 75% seen once. The chain has TRBV19 and TRBJ2-5, with no clear D. The sequence was collected from a woman aged 40 to 50 in good health. Some clones in this sample may be carry-over from other donors' samples. Input material: PBMCs. This CDR3 is CASSIRADQETQYF. DNA for the CDR3: TGTGCCAGTAGTATTCGGGCAGATCAAGAGACCCAGTACTTC.